This entry features one T cell receptor beta chain sequence. The entry originates in a study of T cell responses to AZD1222 COVID-19 vaccine. At the level of the study: Some second doses came at about 4 weeks and others at about 12 weeks; these were pooled.

Sequencing used immunoSEQ multiplex PCR; TCRdb keeps in-frame clones, though not all of them. The table lists more than 95,000 clones, approximately 88% of them singletons, with about 8.7% in the top ten. V was trimmed by 5 bases and J by 6 bases, leaving 13 bases between them. Germline CDR1 reads SGHTA; CDR2 reads FQGNSA. The CDR3 spans 13 residues. The source of this sequence is an adult in good health. The chain uses TRBV7-2 and TRBJ1-2, with a possible D match to TRBD1 (5 bases). The sequencing here drew on peripheral blood, taken on day 0 of AZD1222 vaccination. The CDR3 reads CASSPGTYHGYTF. The CDR3 region has the DNA TGTGCCAGCAGCCCAGGGACCTACCATGGCTACACCTTC.